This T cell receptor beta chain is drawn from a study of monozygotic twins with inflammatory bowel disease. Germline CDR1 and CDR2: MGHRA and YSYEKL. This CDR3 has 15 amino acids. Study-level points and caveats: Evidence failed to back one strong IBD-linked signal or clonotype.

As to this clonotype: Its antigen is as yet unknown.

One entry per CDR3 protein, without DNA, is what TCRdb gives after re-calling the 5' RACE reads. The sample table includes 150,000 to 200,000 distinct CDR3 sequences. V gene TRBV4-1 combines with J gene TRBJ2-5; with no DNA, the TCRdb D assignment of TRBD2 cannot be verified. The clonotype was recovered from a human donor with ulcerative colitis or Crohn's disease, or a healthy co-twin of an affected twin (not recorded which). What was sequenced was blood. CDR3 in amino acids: CASSQTGLLQETQYF.